The 14 T cell receptor beta chains given below trace back to one sample, sequenced in a study of blood T cell repertoires in COVID-19. TCRdb's table, derived via immunoSEQ multiplex PCR, lists solely in-frame clones and lacks some. This table has 380,000 or so clones, more than 80% appearing once. The sequenced sample consisted of peripheral blood. Receptors were obtained from a man aged 35-49 years with acute or convalescent COVID-19.

V is TRBV6-6 and J is TRBJ2-7; 10 positions agree with TRBD1. Per the germline V gene, CDR1 is MNHNY and CDR2 is SVGAGI (reference sequence). The CDR3 length is 16 residues. The V and J ends lost 0 bases and 1 base, in that order; junction bases with no gene match: 3. This chain's CDR3 is CASSYSGQGLSYEQYF. CDR3 in DNA: TGTGCCAGCAGTTACTCGGGACAGGGGTTGTCCTACGAGCAGTACTTC.

The chain carries TRBV10-2 and TRBJ1-5, with 10 positions matching TRBD1. CDR3 size: 15 residues. Germline assignment: CDR1 WSHSY and CDR2 SAAADI. The J segment lost 6 bases and the V segment lost 8 bases, leaving 10 bases of the junction unmatched. The chain's CDR3 is CASGNPDRGRQPQHF. The CDR3 DNA follows: TGCGCCAGCGGCAATCCAGACAGGGGGCGTCAGCCCCAGCATTTT.

The chain recombines TRBV11-2 with TRBJ1-5, with 8 bases identical to TRBD1. Trimming at V came to 4 bases and at J to 6 bases, leaving 5 bases not matched to a gene. This CDR3 is 14 amino acids long. Germline CDR1 is SGHAT and CDR2 is FQNNGV. CDR3: CASSSDREGQPQHF. CDR3 coding DNA: TGTGCCAGCAGCTCGGACAGGGAAGGTCAGCCCCAGCATTTT.

The chain recombines TRBV7-3 with TRBJ1-3; no clear D. Germline V gene data show CDR1 as SGHTA and CDR2 as FQGTGA. The CDR3 has 14 residues. With 3 bases removed from V and 1 base from J, the gap between germline ends came to 7 bases. CDR3 sequence: CASSLRASGNTIYF. The DNA of the CDR3 is TGTGCCAGCAGCTTGAGAGCGTCTGGAAACACCATATATTTT.

J is TRBJ1-2 and V is TRBV5-4; D is perhaps TRBD1 (6 bases). Between the trimmed V and J ends, which lost 2 bases and 7 bases, there was a span of 18 bases. CDR1 is SGHNT and CDR2 is YYREEE in the germline V gene (reference sequence). The CDR3 spans 15 residues. The CDR3 coding sequence is TGTGCCAGCAGCTTAGTTTTCGCAGGGGCGGCTGGCTACACCTTC. Protein product: CASSLVFAGAAGYTF.

The chain uses TRBV5-1 and TRBJ1-6, with D uncertain. CDR3 length: 16 amino acids. V lost 5 bases to trimming and J lost 0 bases, with 12 bases between them. CDR1 is SGHRS and CDR2 is YFSETQ in the germline V gene. The CDR3 DNA is TGCGCCAGCAGTTTTCAAGCGGCCTCCTATAATTCACCCCTCCACTTT. It encodes CASSFQAASYNSPLHF.

The chain employs TRBV7-9 and TRBJ1-5; the match to TRBD1 covers 10 bases. The CDR3 is 19 amino acids. Germline-derived CDR1 and CDR2 are SEHNR and FQNEAQ (reference sequence). V lost 5 bases to trimming and J lost 0 bases; unmatched junction nucleotides: 13. The CDR3 is CASSNTPGQGTYSNQPQHF. The CDR3 DNA follows: TGTGCCAGCAGCAACACCCCGGGACAGGGGACGTATAGCAATCAGCCCCAGCATTTT. The variable domain in full, with the rest retrieved from reference TRBV7-9 and TRBJ1-5, is DTGVSQNPRHKITKRGQNVTFRCDPISEHNRLYWYRQTLGQGPEFLTYFQNEAQLEKSRLLSDRFSAERPKGSFSTLEIQRTEQGDSAMYLCASSNTPGQGTYSNQPQHFGDGTRLSIL.

This chain uses TRBV6-5 with TRBJ2-3; 11 nucleotides align to TRBD1. The junction had 4 bases not matched to a gene; V was cut back by 8 bases and J by 3 bases. The CDR3 is 14 residues long. The germline V gene has CDR1 MNHEY and CDR2 SVGAGI. This chain's CDR3 is CASCRDRGTDTQYF. In nucleotides, the CDR3 is TGTGCCAGCTGCCGGGACAGGGGGACAGATACGCAGTATTTT.

The chain is built from TRBV28 and TRBJ1-1; TRBD1 matches at 7 bases. Germline values: CDR1 MDHEN, CDR2 SYDVKM. This CDR3 is 17 amino acids long. V dropped 1 base and J dropped 1; count of bases not matched to a gene: 9. In DNA, the CDR3 is TGTGCCAGCAGTTTATACAGGGGTTCCACCTCGAACACTGAAGCTTTCTTT. Residues: CASSLYRGSTSNTEAFF.

V is TRBV5-4 and J is TRBJ2-7; 12 positions match TRBD1. CDR1 SGHNT and CDR2 YYREEE come from the germline V gene (reference sequence). CDR3 length: 16 residues. Germline trimming cut 0 bases from V and 5 bases from J; bases unmatched to any gene: 6. The CDR3 nucleotides are TGTGCCAGCAGCTTGGCCAGGGACAGGGGGCGAGACGAGCAGTACTTC. This gives the protein CASSLARDRGRDEQYF.

The chain is built from TRBV27 and TRBJ2-7; D may be TRBD1 (5 bases). Per germline, CDR1 MNHEY and CDR2 SMNVEV (reference sequence). Trimming cost V 3 bases and J 4 bases, with 13 bases left between them. CDR3 length equals 14 residues. The CDR3 nucleotides read TGTGCCAGCAGTTTGGCCCGACAGAAATACGAGCAGTACTTC. This translates into CASSLARQKYEQYF.

This chain joins TRBV7-2 and TRBJ2-1; 14 bases align to TRBD2. The trim removed 1 base at V and 0 bases at J, leaving 2 bases unmatched. Looked up from germline, CDR1 is SGHTA and CDR2 is FQGNSA. The CDR3 extends over 18 amino acids. This chain's CDR3 is CASSLGLAGGFSYNEQFF. The CDR3 nucleotides read TGTGCCAGCAGCTTAGGACTAGCGGGGGGGTTCTCCTACAATGAGCAGTTCTTC. Looking up the rest from reference TRBV7-2 and TRBJ2-1 gives the full variable domain: GAGVSQSPSNKVTEKGKDVELRCDPISGHTALYWYRQSLGQGLEFLIYFQGNSAPDKSGLPSDRFSAERTGGSVSTLTIQRTQQEDSAVYLCASSLGLAGGFSYNEQFFGPGTRLTVL.

V gene TRBV6-2 or TRBV6-3 combines with J gene TRBJ1-2; TRBD1 agrees at 9 bases. Germline trimming cut 4 bases from V and 4 bases from J; bases unmatched to any gene: 4. This CDR3 spans 14 amino acids. Germline CDR1 MNHEY, CDR2 SVGEGT. CDR3 protein: CASSWDRASYGYTF. CDR3 nucleotides: TGTGCCAGCAGTTGGGACAGGGCCTCCTATGGCTACACCTTC.

The gene calls are TRBV6-1 and TRBJ1-2; D is unresolved. This CDR3 spans 14 amino acids. Germline lookup yields CDR1 MNHNS and CDR2 SASEGT. Trimming stripped 2 bases from V and 5 bases from J, with 12 bases between. The CDR3 loop is CASSETWAGYGYTF. For the CDR3, the DNA is TGTGCCAGCAGTGAAACGTGGGCAGGTTATGGCTACACCTTC.